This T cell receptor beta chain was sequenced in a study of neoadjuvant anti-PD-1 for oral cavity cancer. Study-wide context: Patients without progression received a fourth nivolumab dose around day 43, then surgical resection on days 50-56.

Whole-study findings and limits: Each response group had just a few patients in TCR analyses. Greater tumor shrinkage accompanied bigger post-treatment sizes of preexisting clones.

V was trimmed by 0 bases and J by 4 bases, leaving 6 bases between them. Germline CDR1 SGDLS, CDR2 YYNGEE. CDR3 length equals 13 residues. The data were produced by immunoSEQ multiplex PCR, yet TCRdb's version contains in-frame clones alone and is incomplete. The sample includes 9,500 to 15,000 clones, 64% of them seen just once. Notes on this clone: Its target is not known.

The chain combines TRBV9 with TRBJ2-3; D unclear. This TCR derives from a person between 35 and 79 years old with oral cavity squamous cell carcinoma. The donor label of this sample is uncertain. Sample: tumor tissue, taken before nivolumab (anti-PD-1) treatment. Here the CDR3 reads CASSVDFPDTQYF. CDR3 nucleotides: TGTGCCAGCAGCGTAGACTTCCCAGATACGCAGTATTTT.